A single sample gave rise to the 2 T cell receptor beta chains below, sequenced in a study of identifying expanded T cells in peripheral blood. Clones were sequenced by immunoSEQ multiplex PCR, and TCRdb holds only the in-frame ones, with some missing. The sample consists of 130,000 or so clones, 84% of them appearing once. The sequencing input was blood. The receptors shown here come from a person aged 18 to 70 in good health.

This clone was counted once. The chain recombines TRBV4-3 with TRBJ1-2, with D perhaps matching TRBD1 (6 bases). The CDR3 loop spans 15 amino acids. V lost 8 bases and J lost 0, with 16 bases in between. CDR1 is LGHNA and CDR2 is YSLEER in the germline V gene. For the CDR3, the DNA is TGCGCCAGCGGGGACAATTTTAGGGCTAACTATGGCTACACCTTC. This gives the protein CASGDNFRANYGYTF.

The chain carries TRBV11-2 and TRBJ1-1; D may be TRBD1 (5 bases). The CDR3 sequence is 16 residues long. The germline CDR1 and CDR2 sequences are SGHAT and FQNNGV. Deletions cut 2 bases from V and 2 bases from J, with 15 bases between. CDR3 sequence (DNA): TGTGCCAGCAGCTTAAGGCGGGGGACGACCAACACTGAAGCTTTCTTT. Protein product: CASSLRRGTTNTEAFF.